A selection of T cell receptor beta chains follows, all from one sample in a study of CD8+CD57+ T cells in acquired aplastic anemia. TCRdb re-analysed the reads in MiXCR, keeping a single row per CDR3 protein. The table records 200,000 to 250,000 distinct CDR3 sequences, 61% of them present only once. Sequencing was performed on sorted CD4+, CD8+, or CD8+CD57+ T cells (not recorded which) from PBMCs. These TCRs come from a human donor in good health. CDR3s include the opening cysteine and the closing phenylalanine or tryptophan. The order of the fields is clone size, J gene, V gene, D gene, CDR3 protein, CDR3 DNA. The D gene is left open where the match is weak. Clone size is given for some rows only: seen once, a few or many times, or a class if the clone is expanded.

clone size: once
J gene: TRBJ2-2
V gene: TRBV2
D gene: .
CDR3 protein: CASTGELFF
CDR3 DNA: TGTGCCAGCACCGGGGAGCTGTTTTTT

clone size: .
J gene: TRBJ1-1
V gene: TRBV10-3
D gene: .
CDR3 protein: CAITTARSNTEAFF
CDR3 DNA: TGTGCCATCACCACTGCGAGGAGTAACACTGAAGCTTTCTTT

clone size: .
J gene: TRBJ2-1
V gene: TRBV10-3
D gene: TRBD2
CDR3 protein: CAISDSGGNDEQFF
CDR3 DNA: TGTGCCATCAGTGATAGCGGGGGGAATGATGAGCAGTTCTTC

clone size: .
J gene: TRBJ2-5
V gene: TRBV7-9
D gene: TRBD2
CDR3 protein: CASTPGGLAGTETQYF
CDR3 DNA: TGTGCCAGCACCCCTGGGGGACTAGCGGGGACGGAGACCCAGTACTTC

clone size: .
J gene: TRBJ1-2
V gene: TRBV2
D gene: .
CDR3 protein: CASSVGWAKTPF
CDR3 DNA: TGTGCCAGCAGTGTCGGGTGGGCAAAGACCCCCTTC

clone size: many
J gene: TRBJ1-5
V gene: TRBV27
D gene: .
CDR3 protein: CASSLQGQPQHF
CDR3 DNA: TGTGCCAGCAGTTTACAGGGTCAGCCCCAGCATTTT

clone size: once
J gene: TRBJ1-2
V gene: TRBV19
D gene: TRBD1
CDR3 protein: CASLRAGQGNYGYTF
CDR3 DNA: TGTGCCAGTTTGCGGGCAGGACAGGGAAACTATGGCTACACCTTC

clone size: .
J gene: TRBJ2-3
V gene: TRBV24-1
D gene: .
CDR3 protein: CATSDWGRGDTQYF
CDR3 DNA: TGTGCCACCAGTGATTGGGGGCGAGGAGATACGCAGTATTTT

clone size: few
J gene: TRBJ2-3
V gene: TRBV10-3
D gene: .
CDR3 protein: CAISEALGDTQYF
CDR3 DNA: TGTGCCATCAGTGAGGCCTTGGGAGATACGCAGTATTTT

clone size: .
J gene: TRBJ1-5
V gene: TRBV7-2
D gene: .
CDR3 protein: CASSPGTANSNQPQHF
CDR3 DNA: TGTGCCAGCAGCCCGGGGACCGCAAATAGCAATCAGCCCCAGCATTTT

clone size: .
J gene: TRBJ1-3
V gene: TRBV6-5
D gene: .
CDR3 protein: CASSYSNGNTIYF
CDR3 DNA: TGTGCCAGCAGTTACTCGAACGGAAACACCATATATTTT

clone size: few
J gene: TRBJ2-7
V gene: TRBV27
D gene: .
CDR3 protein: CASRKGGSYEQYF
CDR3 DNA: TGTGCCAGCAGAAAGGGGGGTTCCTACGAGCAGTACTTC

clone size: .
J gene: TRBJ2-3
V gene: TRBV24-1
D gene: TRBD2
CDR3 protein: CATSDETSGSSPGTDTQYF
CDR3 DNA: TGTGCCACCAGTGATGAGACTAGCGGGAGCTCCCCTGGCACAGATACGCAGTATTTT

clone size: many
J gene: TRBJ2-1
V gene: TRBV19
D gene: .
CDR3 protein: CASSPTLGGSYNEQFF
CDR3 DNA: TGTGCCAGTAGTCCAACCCTAGGGGGCTCCTACAATGAGCAGTTCTTC

clone size: many
J gene: TRBJ2-5
V gene: TRBV6-1
D gene: .
CDR3 protein: CASSELAGRVWIEETQYF
CDR3 DNA: TGTGCCAGCAGTGAATTGGCAGGGCGGGTATGGATTGAAGAGACCCAGTACTTC

clone size: .
J gene: TRBJ1-2
V gene: TRBV10-3
D gene: .
CDR3 protein: CAISESVQNYGYTF
CDR3 DNA: TGTGCCATCAGTGAGTCGGTCCAGAACTATGGCTACACCTTC

clone size: many
J gene: TRBJ1-5
V gene: TRBV7-9
D gene: TRBD1
CDR3 protein: CASSPTGWANQPQHF
CDR3 DNA: TGTGCCAGCAGCCCGACAGGGTGGGCCAATCAGCCCCAGCATTTT

clone size: .
J gene: TRBJ1-1
V gene: TRBV4-1
D gene: .
CDR3 protein: CASSQDQTDANTEAVF
CDR3 DNA: TGCGCCAGCAGCCAAGATCAGACAGATGCGAACACTGAAGCCGTCTTT

clone size: .
J gene: TRBJ2-1
V gene: TRBV12-3/TRBV12-4
D gene: TRBD1
CDR3 protein: CASSSDRANEQFF
CDR3 DNA: TGTGCCAGCAGTTCGGACAGGGCAAATGAGCAGTTCTTC

clone size: .
J gene: TRBJ1-1
V gene: TRBV6-5
D gene: .
CDR3 protein: CASSYSWANTEAFF
CDR3 DNA: TGTGCCAGCAGTTACTCCTGGGCGAACACTGAAGCTTTCTTT

clone size: .
J gene: TRBJ1-1
V gene: TRBV7-2
D gene: .
CDR3 protein: CASSYLDTETEAFF
CDR3 DNA: TGTGCCAGCAGCTACCTAGACACGGAGACTGAAGCTTTCTTT

clone size: .
J gene: TRBJ1-1
V gene: TRBV7-2
D gene: TRBD1
CDR3 protein: CASSLGQGWTEAFF
CDR3 DNA: TGTGCCAGCAGCTTGGGACAGGGTTGGACTGAAGCTTTCTTT

clone size: .
J gene: TRBJ1-6
V gene: TRBV7-9
D gene: .
CDR3 protein: CASSLSETGNSPLHF
CDR3 DNA: TGTGCCAGCAGCTTAAGTGAGACAGGAAATTCACCCCTCCACTTT

clone size: .
J gene: TRBJ2-5
V gene: TRBV29-1
D gene: .
CDR3 protein: CSVMTDPEKETQYF
CDR3 DNA: TGCAGCGTTATGACGGACCCCGAGAAGGAGACCCAGTACTTC

clone size: .
J gene: TRBJ2-7
V gene: TRBV10-2
D gene: TRBD1
CDR3 protein: CASRLDRGHEQYF
CDR3 DNA: TGCGCCAGCAGATTGGACAGGGGGCACGAGCAGTACTTC

clone size: many
J gene: TRBJ2-7
V gene: TRBV27
D gene: .
CDR3 protein: CASSSLGSGGYEQYF
CDR3 DNA: TGTGCCAGCAGTTCTCTCGGTTCTGGCGGCTACGAGCAGTACTTC

clone size: .
J gene: TRBJ2-1
V gene: TRBV12-3/TRBV12-4
D gene: TRBD1
CDR3 protein: CASSFGDRGNEQFF
CDR3 DNA: TGTGCCAGCAGTTTTGGTGACAGGGGTAATGAGCAGTTCTTC

clone size: .
J gene: TRBJ1-6
V gene: TRBV10-3
D gene: TRBD1
CDR3 protein: CAISESGQGRGSPLHF
CDR3 DNA: TGTGCCATCAGTGAGTCGGGACAGGGGAGAGGCTCACCCCTCCACTTT

clone size: once
J gene: TRBJ1-5
V gene: TRBV2
D gene: .
CDR3 protein: CASIRDLPGSNQPQHF
CDR3 DNA: TGTGCCAGCATCAGGGATCTCCCAGGCAGCAATCAGCCCCAGCATTTT

clone size: many
J gene: TRBJ2-2
V gene: TRBV11-2
D gene: .
CDR3 protein: CASSILSGGNTGELFF
CDR3 DNA: TGTGCCAGCAGCATCCTTAGCGGAGGTAACACCGGGGAGCTGTTTTTT

clone size: .
J gene: TRBJ1-2
V gene: TRBV19
D gene: TRBD1
CDR3 protein: CASRDSTIDGYTF
CDR3 DNA: TGTGCCAGTCGGGACAGCACAATTGATGGCTACACCTTC

clone size: few
J gene: TRBJ2-7
V gene: TRBV7-8
D gene: .
CDR3 protein: CASSPQWAGEQYF
CDR3 DNA: TGTGCCAGCAGCCCCCAGTGGGCAGGGGAGCAGTACTTC

clone size: once
J gene: TRBJ1-1
V gene: TRBV5-5
D gene: .
CDR3 protein: CASSLEGSTEAFF
CDR3 DNA: TGTGCCAGCAGCTTGGAGGGAAGCACTGAAGCTTTCTTT

clone size: many
J gene: TRBJ1-5
V gene: TRBV9
D gene: TRBD1
CDR3 protein: CASSTGGMPQHF
CDR3 DNA: TGTGCCAGCAGCACAGGGGGCATGCCTCAGCATTTT

clone size: .
J gene: TRBJ2-2
V gene: TRBV29-1
D gene: TRBD2
CDR3 protein: CSVRGTSGGRLEAGELFF
CDR3 DNA: TGCAGCGTTCGAGGGACTAGCGGGGGCCGCCTTGAGGCCGGGGAGCTGTTTTTT

clone size: .
J gene: TRBJ1-5
V gene: TRBV9
D gene: .
CDR3 protein: CASSCGSTNQPQHF
CDR3 DNA: TGTGCCAGCAGCTGCGGCAGCACCAATCAGCCCCAGCATTTT

clone size: .
J gene: TRBJ2-7
V gene: TRBV20-1
D gene: TRBD1
CDR3 protein: CSAIGTDLSYEQYF
CDR3 DNA: TGCAGTGCTATAGGGACAGACCTCTCCTACGAGCAGTACTTC

clone size: many
J gene: TRBJ2-2
V gene: TRBV10-1
D gene: .
CDR3 protein: CASSDPGSTGELFF
CDR3 DNA: TGCGCCAGCAGTGATCCAGGGAGCACCGGGGAGCTGTTTTTT

clone size: .
J gene: TRBJ1-2
V gene: TRBV10-3
D gene: TRBD1
CDR3 protein: CAIASYQTGGAAGYTF
CDR3 DNA: TGTGCCATCGCAAGTTACCAGACAGGGGGGGCAGCTGGCTACACCTTC

clone size: .
J gene: TRBJ1-2
V gene: TRBV12-3/TRBV12-4
D gene: TRBD1
CDR3 protein: CASSFGDRGVGYTF
CDR3 DNA: TGTGCCAGCAGTTTTGGGGACAGGGGGGTGGGCTACACCTTC

clone size: few
J gene: TRBJ2-7
V gene: TRBV28
D gene: .
CDR3 protein: CASSSPGRSWNYEQYF
CDR3 DNA: TGTGCCAGCAGTTCCCCTGGTCGGTCATGGAACTACGAGCAGTACTTC

clone size: .
J gene: TRBJ1-2
V gene: TRBV24-1
D gene: .
CDR3 protein: CATSDLGLDYGYTF
CDR3 DNA: TGTGCCACCAGTGATTTAGGCCTAGACTATGGCTACACCTTC

clone size: many
J gene: TRBJ1-1
V gene: TRBV20-1
D gene: .
CDR3 protein: CSGRGVNTEAFF
CDR3 DNA: TGCAGTGGAAGGGGTGTAAACACTGAAGCTTTCTTT

clone size: .
J gene: TRBJ2-3
V gene: TRBV7-3
D gene: .
CDR3 protein: CASAGTAGSTDTQYF
CDR3 DNA: TGTGCCAGCGCCGGGACTGCTGGCAGCACAGATACGCAGTATTTT

clone size: .
J gene: TRBJ2-5
V gene: TRBV7-9
D gene: TRBD1
CDR3 protein: CASSLGSTGKETQYF
CDR3 DNA: TGTGCCAGCAGCTTAGGATCGACAGGGAAAGAGACCCAGTACTTC

clone size: few
J gene: TRBJ2-7
V gene: TRBV7-9
D gene: .
CDR3 protein: CASGSSYEQYF
CDR3 DNA: TGTGCCAGCGGGTCCTCCTACGAGCAGTACTTC

clone size: .
J gene: TRBJ2-3
V gene: TRBV15
D gene: .
CDR3 protein: CATHSGERSTDTQYF
CDR3 DNA: TGTGCCACCCATTCCGGCGAGAGGAGCACAGATACGCAGTATTTT

clone size: .
J gene: TRBJ2-7
V gene: TRBV20-1
D gene: .
CDR3 protein: CSASSQGAGREQYF
CDR3 DNA: TGCAGTGCCAGCAGCCAAGGTGCGGGACGCGAGCAGTACTTC

clone size: .
J gene: TRBJ2-7
V gene: TRBV5-6
D gene: TRBD1
CDR3 protein: CASSPGQGDLDEQYF
CDR3 DNA: TGTGCCAGCAGCCCCGGGCAGGGGGACCTCGACGAGCAGTACTTC

clone size: many
J gene: TRBJ2-7
V gene: TRBV10-2
D gene: .
CDR3 protein: CASSELVGAYEQYF
CDR3 DNA: TGCGCCAGCAGTGAGTTGGTAGGAGCCTACGAGCAGTACTTC

clone size: many
J gene: TRBJ1-3
V gene: TRBV11-2
D gene: TRBD1
CDR3 protein: CASSEQTGLYSGNTIYF
CDR3 DNA: TGTGCCAGCAGCGAACAGACAGGGCTTTACTCTGGAAACACCATATATTTT

clone size: .
J gene: TRBJ2-5
V gene: TRBV9
D gene: TRBD1
CDR3 protein: CASGVGPAERGRETQYF
CDR3 DNA: TGTGCCAGCGGCGTAGGACCCGCAGAGAGGGGGCGTGAGACCCAGTACTTC

clone size: many
J gene: TRBJ2-7
V gene: TRBV7-9
D gene: TRBD1
CDR3 protein: CASSSFGTEYGQYF
CDR3 DNA: TGTGCCAGCAGCTCCTTCGGGACAGAGTACGGGCAGTACTTC

clone size: .
J gene: TRBJ1-6
V gene: TRBV6-9
D gene: TRBD1
CDR3 protein: CASSLGTGEFSPLHF
CDR3 DNA: TGTGCCAGCAGCCTCGGGACAGGGGAGTTTTCACCCCTCCACTTT

clone size: once
J gene: TRBJ2-3
V gene: TRBV20-1
D gene: TRBD2
CDR3 protein: CSAPYGQGLAGDTQYF
CDR3 DNA: TGCAGTGCACCCTACGGGCAGGGACTAGCAGGAGATACGCAGTATTTT